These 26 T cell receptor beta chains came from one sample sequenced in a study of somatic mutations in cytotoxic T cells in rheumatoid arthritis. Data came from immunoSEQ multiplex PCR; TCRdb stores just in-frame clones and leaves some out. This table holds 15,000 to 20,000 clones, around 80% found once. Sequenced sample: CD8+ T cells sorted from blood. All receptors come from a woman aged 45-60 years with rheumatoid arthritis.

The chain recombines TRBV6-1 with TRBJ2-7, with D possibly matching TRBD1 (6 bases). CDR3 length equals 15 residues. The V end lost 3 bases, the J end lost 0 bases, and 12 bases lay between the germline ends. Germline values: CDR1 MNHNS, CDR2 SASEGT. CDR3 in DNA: TGTGCCAGCAGTGACCGACAGGACCCCTCCTACGAGCAGTACTTC. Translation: CASSDRQDPSYEQYF.

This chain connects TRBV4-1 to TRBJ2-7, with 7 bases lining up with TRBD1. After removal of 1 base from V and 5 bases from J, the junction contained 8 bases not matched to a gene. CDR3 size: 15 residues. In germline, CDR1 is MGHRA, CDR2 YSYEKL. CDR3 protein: CASSQALTGFNEQYF. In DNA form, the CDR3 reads TGCGCCAGCAGCCAAGCCCTGACAGGGTTCAACGAGCAGTACTTC.

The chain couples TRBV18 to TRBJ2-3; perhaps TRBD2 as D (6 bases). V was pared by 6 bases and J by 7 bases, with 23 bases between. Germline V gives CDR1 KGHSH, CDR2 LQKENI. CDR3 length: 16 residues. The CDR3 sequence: CASSLQGGRFGNTQYF. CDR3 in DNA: TGTGCCAGCTCCCTCCAAGGAGGGCGCTTCGGGAATACGCAGTATTTT. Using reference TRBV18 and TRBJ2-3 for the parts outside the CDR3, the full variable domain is NAGVMQNPRHLVRRRGQEARLRCSPMKGHSHVYWYRQLPEEGLKFMVYLQKENIIDESGMPKERFSAEFPKEGPSILRIQQVVRGDSAAYFCASSLQGGRFGNTQYFGPGTRLTVL.

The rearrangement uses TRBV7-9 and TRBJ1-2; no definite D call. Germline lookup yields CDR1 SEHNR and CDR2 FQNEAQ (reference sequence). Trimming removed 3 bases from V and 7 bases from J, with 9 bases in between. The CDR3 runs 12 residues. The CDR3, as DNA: TGTGCCAGCAGCTTGGCACAACGTGGCTACACCTTC. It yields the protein CASSLAQRGYTF.

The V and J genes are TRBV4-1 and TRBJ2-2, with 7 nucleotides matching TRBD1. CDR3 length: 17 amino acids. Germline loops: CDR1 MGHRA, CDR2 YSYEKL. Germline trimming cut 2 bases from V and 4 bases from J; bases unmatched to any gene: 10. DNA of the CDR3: TGCGCCAGCAGCCAACCGGACAGGTTGTGGGGCACCGGGGAGCTGTTTTTT. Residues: CASSQPDRLWGTGELFF.

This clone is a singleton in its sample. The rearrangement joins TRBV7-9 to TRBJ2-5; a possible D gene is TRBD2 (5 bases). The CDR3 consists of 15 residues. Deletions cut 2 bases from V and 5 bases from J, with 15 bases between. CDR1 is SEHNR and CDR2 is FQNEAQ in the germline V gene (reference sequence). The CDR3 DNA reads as TGTGCCAGCAGCTTAACTCTACGAGGGAAGGAGACCCAGTACTTC. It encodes CASSLTLRGKETQYF.

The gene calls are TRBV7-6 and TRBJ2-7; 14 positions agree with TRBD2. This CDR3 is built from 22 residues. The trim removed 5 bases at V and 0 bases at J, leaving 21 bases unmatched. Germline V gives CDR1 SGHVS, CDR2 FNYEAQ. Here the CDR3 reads CASSARPGTSGGEPIPSYEQYF. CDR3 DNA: TGTGCCAGCAGCGCCAGGCCCGGGACTAGCGGGGGAGAACCAATACCCTCCTACGAGCAGTACTTC.

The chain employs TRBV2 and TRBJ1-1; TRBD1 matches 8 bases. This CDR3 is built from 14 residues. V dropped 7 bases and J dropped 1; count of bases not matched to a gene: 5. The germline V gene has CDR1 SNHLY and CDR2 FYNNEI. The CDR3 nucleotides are TGTGCCAGCATCTCTGGGACAGGGAACACTGAAGCTTTCTTT. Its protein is CASISGTGNTEAFF.

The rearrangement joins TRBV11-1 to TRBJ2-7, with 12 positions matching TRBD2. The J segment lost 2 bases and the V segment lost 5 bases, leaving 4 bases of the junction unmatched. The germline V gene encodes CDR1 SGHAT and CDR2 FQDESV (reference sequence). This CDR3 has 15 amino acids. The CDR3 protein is CASSQTSGGTYEQYF. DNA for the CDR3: TGTGCCAGCAGCCAGACTAGCGGGGGTACCTACGAGCAGTACTTC. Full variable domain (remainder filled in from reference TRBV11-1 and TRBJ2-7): EAEVAQSPRYKITEKSQAVAFWCDPISGHATLYWYRQILGQGPELLVQFQDESVVDDSQLPKDRFSAERLKGVDSTLKIQPAELGDSAMYLCASSQTSGGTYEQYFGPGTRLTVT.

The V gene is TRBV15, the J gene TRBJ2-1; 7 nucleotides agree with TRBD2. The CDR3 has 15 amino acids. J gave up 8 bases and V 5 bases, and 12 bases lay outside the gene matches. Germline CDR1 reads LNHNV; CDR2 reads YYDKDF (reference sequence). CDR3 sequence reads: CATSHGLVGPYEQFF. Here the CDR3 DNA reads TGTGCCACCAGCCATGGACTAGTGGGACCCTATGAGCAGTTCTTC.

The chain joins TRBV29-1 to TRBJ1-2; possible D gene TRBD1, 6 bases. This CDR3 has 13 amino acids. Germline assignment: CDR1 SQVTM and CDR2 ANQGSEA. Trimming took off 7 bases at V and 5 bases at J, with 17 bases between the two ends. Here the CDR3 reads CSAGPDRWYGYTF. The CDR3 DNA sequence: TGCAGCGCCGGCCCTGACAGGTGGTATGGCTACACCTTC.

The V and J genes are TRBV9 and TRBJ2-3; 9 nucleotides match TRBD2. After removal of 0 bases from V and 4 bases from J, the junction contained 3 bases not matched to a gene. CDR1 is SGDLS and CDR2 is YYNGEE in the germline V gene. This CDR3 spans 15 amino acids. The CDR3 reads CASSVGGRASDTQYF. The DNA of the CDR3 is TGTGCCAGCAGCGTAGGCGGGAGGGCGTCAGATACGCAGTATTTT. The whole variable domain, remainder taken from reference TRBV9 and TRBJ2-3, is DSGVTQTPKHLITATGQRVTLRCSPRSGDLSVYWYQQSLDQGLQFLIQYYNGEERAKGNILERFSAQQFPDLHSELNLSSLELGDSALYFCASSVGGRASDTQYFGPGTRLTVL.

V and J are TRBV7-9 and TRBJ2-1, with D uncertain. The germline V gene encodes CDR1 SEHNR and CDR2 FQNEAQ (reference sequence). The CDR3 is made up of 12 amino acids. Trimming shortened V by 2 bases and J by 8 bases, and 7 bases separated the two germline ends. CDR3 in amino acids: CASSLYLDEQFF. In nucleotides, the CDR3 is TGTGCCAGCAGCTTATACTTGGATGAGCAGTTCTTC.

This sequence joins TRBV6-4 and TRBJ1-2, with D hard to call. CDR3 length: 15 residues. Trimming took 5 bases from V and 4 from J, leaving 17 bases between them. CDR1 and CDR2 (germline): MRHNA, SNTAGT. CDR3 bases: TGTGCCAGCAGTTCGACGCACGGAAAGACCTATGGCTACACCTTC. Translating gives CASSSTHGKTYGYTF.

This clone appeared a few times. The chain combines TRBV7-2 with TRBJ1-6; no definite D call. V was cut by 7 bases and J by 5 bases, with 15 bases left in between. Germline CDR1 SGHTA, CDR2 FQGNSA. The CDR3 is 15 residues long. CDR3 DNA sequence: TGTGCCAGCACCCTCGGGATTCCCGATAATTCACCCCTCCACTTT. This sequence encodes CASTLGIPDNSPLHF.

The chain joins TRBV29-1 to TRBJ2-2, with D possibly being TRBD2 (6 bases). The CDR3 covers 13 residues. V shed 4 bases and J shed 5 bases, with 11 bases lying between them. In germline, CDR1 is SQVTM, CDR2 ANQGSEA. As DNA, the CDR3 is TGCAGCGTTGCCAGCGGGTGGACCGGGGAGCTGTTTTTT. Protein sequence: CSVASGWTGELFF.

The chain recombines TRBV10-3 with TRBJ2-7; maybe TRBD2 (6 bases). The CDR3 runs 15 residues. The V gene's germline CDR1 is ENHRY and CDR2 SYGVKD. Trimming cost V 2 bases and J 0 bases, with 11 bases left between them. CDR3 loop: CAISERRGISYEQYF. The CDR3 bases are TGTGCCATCAGTGAGCGTCGCGGGATCTCCTACGAGCAGTACTTC.

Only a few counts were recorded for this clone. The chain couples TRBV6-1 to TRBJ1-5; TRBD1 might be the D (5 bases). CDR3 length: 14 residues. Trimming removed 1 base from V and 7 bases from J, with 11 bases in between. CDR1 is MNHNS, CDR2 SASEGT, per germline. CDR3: CASSEGRGGQPQHF. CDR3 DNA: TGTGCCAGCAGTGAAGGACGGGGGGGGCAGCCCCAGCATTTT.

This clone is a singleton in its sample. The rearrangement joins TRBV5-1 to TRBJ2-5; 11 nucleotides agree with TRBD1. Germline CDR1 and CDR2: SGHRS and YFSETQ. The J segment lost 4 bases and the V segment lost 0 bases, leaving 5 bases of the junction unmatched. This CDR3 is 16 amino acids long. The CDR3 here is CASSLEGQGVRETQYF. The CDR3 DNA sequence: TGCGCCAGCAGCTTGGAGGGACAGGGGGTTAGAGAGACCCAGTACTTC. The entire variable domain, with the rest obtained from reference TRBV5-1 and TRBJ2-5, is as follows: KAGVTQTPRYLIKTRGQQVTLSCSPISGHRSVSWYQQTPGQGLQFLFEYFSETQRNKGNFPGRFSGRQFSNSRSEMNVSTLELGDSALYLCASSLEGQGVRETQYFGPGTRLLVL.

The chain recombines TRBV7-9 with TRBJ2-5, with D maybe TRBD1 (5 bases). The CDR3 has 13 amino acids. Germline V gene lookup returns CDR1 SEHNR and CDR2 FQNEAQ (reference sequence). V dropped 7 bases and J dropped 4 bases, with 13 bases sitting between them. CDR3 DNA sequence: TGTGCCAGCAACGATAATAGGGGAGAGACCCAGTACTTC. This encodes CASNDNRGETQYF. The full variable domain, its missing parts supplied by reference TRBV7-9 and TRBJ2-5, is DTGVSQNPRHKITKRGQNVTFRCDPISEHNRLYWYRQTLGQGPEFLTYFQNEAQLEKSRLLSDRFSAERPKGSFSTLEIQRTEQGDSAMYLCASNDNRGETQYFGPGTRLLVL.

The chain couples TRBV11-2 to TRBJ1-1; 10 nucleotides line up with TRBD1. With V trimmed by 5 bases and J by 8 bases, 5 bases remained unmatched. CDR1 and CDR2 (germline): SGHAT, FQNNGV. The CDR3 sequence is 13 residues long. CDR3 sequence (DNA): TGTGCCAGCAGCGCCGGGACAGGGGTGGAAGCTTTCTTT. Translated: CASSAGTGVEAFF.

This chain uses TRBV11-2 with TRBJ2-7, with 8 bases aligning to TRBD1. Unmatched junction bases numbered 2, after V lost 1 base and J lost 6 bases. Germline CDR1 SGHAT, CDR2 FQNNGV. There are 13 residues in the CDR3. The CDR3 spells CASSLGTGGEQYF. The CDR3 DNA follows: TGTGCCAGCAGCTTAGGTACAGGGGGCGAGCAGTACTTC.

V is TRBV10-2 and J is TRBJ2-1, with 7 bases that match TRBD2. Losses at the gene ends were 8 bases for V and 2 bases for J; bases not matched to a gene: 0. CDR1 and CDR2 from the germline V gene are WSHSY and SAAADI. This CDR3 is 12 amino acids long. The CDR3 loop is CASGGAYNEQFF. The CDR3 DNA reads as TGCGCCAGCGGGGGGGCCTACAATGAGCAGTTCTTC.

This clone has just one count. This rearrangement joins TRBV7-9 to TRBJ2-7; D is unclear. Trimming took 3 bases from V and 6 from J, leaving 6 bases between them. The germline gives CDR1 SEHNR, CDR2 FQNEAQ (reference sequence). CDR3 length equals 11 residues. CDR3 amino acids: CASSFVGEQYF. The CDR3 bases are TGTGCCAGCAGCTTCGTCGGCGAGCAGTACTTC.

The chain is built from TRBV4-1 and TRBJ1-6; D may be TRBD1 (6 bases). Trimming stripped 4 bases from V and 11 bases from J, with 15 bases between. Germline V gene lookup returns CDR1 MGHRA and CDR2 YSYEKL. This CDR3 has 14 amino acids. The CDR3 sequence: CASSPDLGGTPLHF. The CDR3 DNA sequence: TGCGCCAGCAGCCCAGACCTAGGGGGGACACCCCTCCACTTT.

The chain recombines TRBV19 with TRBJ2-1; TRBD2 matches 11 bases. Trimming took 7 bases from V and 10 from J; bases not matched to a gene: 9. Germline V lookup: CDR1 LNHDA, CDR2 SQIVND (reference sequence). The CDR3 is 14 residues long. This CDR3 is CASTELAGAGEQFF. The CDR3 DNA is TGTGCCAGTACCGAACTAGCGGGAGCAGGCGAGCAGTTCTTC.